This TCR beta chain derives from a study of vaccination and CD4 T cells after COVID-19 (dated by TCRdb to between 2020 and 2023). With respect to the entire study: Every convalescent patient had a positive nasal swab PCR test for SARS-CoV-2, with mild disease in nine patients and severe disease in one. The convalescent cohort included six males and four females, with two Hispanic individuals, seven Caucasians, two Asians and one multiracial person. Participants received two doses of either the Pfizer-BioNTech BNT162b2 vaccine (n=8) or the Moderna mRNA-1273 vaccine (n=2). Post-COVID blood samples from convalescent patients were collected a median of approximately 100 days after diagnosis, with a range of roughly 30 to 161 days. Post-vaccine blood samples were taken a median of approximately 76 days after the second vaccine dose, with a range of roughly 14 to 250 days. Overlapping spike peptide pools from SARS-CoV-2 and from the common cold coronaviruses HCoV-NL63, HCoV-OC43 and HCoV-229E were used as culture stimuli. In control cultures, a CEFX viral epitope pool was used as positive control, an HIV-1 Nef peptide pool was used as negative control, or no peptide was added. The spike-specific CD4+ TCR repertoire was compared before and after mRNA vaccination in nine to ten COVID-19 convalescent patients and several infection-naive healthy vaccine recipients. On the study overall, not on this receptor specifically: Nearly all vaccine-specific clones in convalescent patients (304 of 307) were mono-reactive for SARS-CoV-2 spike rather than cross-reactive with common cold coronaviruses. The median number of SARS-CoV-2-reactive clonotypes rose from approximately 20 after infection to around 40 after vaccination, but the change was not significant. Among the post-vaccine SARS-CoV-2-reactive clones in convalescent patients, a median approximately 86% showed up only after vaccination, which suggests vaccine-specific priming. The number of convalescent patients in the study was relatively small, and the study did not examine early timepoints following natural infection.

After removal of 5 bases from V and 1 base from J, the junction retains 3 bases not matched to a gene. The CDR3 contains 14 residues, cysteine and phenylalanine counted. Just CDR3 DNA is preserved here, 42 bases in frame from base 1. The germline V gene sets CDR1 to SGHTA and CDR2 to FQGNSA. This clonotype was seen a few times. What this receptor recognizes is not known. Nothing much larger sits one base from this clone, and base qualities are not available. Reading the label with the study, this specimen's treatment or condition is: approximately 9-day PBMC culture with coronavirus spike peptide pools or control peptides (ViraFEST assay). The ViraFEST assay, used in the study, expanded antigen-specific T cells with peptide pools and then identified the expanded clonotypes through TCR sequencing. The convalescent patients' positive SARS-CoV-2 PCR tests fell between March and December 2020, which was before the Alpha, Beta and Delta variants emerged in the United States. Each well held 1.5 million to 2.5 million PBMCs cultured with 10 ug/ml peptide pools in IMDM containing approximately 4.8% human AB serum and roughly 10 IU/ml IL-2. On days 3 and 7, half of the culture medium was replaced with fresh IL-2-containing medium. After approximately 11 days of culture, CD4+ T cells were isolated by negative selection with the EasySep CD4+ T cell isolation kit. Ficoll-Paque Plus gradient centrifugation was used to isolate PBMCs from whole blood, and the isolated PBMCs were then either used fresh or cryopreserved at -140C. In general, triplicate wells were set up for every culture condition.

The library came from PCR. DNA from cultured CD4+ T cells was subjected to TCR sequencing with the Oncomine TCR Beta short-read assay at the Johns Hopkins FTIC core. The QIAamp micro DNA kit was used to extract genomic DNA from the cultured CD4+ T cells. The Oncomine TCR Beta libraries from cultured CD4+ T cells were pooled using unique dual indexes and then sequenced on an Illumina iSeq 100. The paper's data handling went like this. Non-productive sequences were filtered out, and CDR3s that did not start with C, did not end with F or W, or were shorter than 7 amino acids were discarded. The MANAFEST web application was used to identify antigen-specific clonotypes by comparing peptide-stimulated wells against reference wells and other culture wells. To be called positive, a clone needed an FDR below 0.05, an odds ratio above 5, and a productive frequency above 0.1% in at least two of three replicate wells. A clonotype counted as cross-reactive if it showed significant expansion both in the SARS-CoV-2 spike wells and in at least one common cold coronavirus spike condition. Using R version 3.6.1, CDR3 homology was evaluated through Levenshtein distances (stringdist) along with unrooted phylogenetic trees (ape). TCRdb trimmed the raw reads at Q25, called clones with MiXCR and kept productive beta chains. Every entry covers one CDR3 protein and lists the most common genes and DNA from its rows. TCRdb's processing, not the study's, gives the V and J calls here. Across this sample there are approximately 20,000 distinct CDR3 sequences, with about 73% seen only once. The ten largest clonotypes hold less than 6% of the sample.

This receptor chain uses TRBV7-2 and TRBJ2-3, with TRBD1 matching 7 junction bases. The source is a human donor who had recovered from COVID-19. Sequenced sample: CD4+ T cells from blood, cultured in vitro. The DNA sequence reads TGTGCCAGCAGCGTTGGACAGGGCACAGATACGCAGTATTTT. It is translated as CASSVGQGTDTQYF. The CDR3, completed at both ends by the reference TRBV7-2 and TRBJ2-3 genes, gives the full variable domain GAGVSQSPSNKVTEKGKDVELRCDPISGHTALYWYRQSLGQGLEFLIYFQGNSAPDKSGLPSDRFSAERTGGSVSTLTIQRTQQEDSAVYLCASSVGQGTDTQYFGPGTRLTVL.